This T cell receptor (beta chain) was observed in a study of cytotoxic CD8 clonotypes in ibrutinib-treated CLL (dated by TCRdb to 2020 to 2022). For the study in its entirety: The cohort included some 14 treatment-naive and ten to twelve relapsed/refractory patients; 17 to 18 were IGHV unmutated. Responses were partial in 24 patients and complete in 2; after median approximately 67 months follow-up, some 15 stayed in remission and some twelve progressed. Response samples were taken after a median of 12 months on treatment, ranging from about 6 to 40 months. On average, each sample yielded 270,000 or so productive templates and 85,000 to 95,000 productive rearrangements. Of the approximately 90 participants in the trial, about two dozen had longitudinal samples available. Cryopreserved peripheral blood mononuclear cells were collected at three points: before therapy, at response, and at either sustained remission or disease progression. All remission and progressive disease samples were collected while patients were still receiving ibrutinib. Study-wide findings and limitations: At ibrutinib response clonality went up, during sustained remission it held steady, and at progression it dropped back toward baseline. Baseline clonality was found to be higher than that of age-matched healthy donors and was strongly correlated with circulating CD8+ T-cell counts. Public clonotypes were rare and either shrank or stayed stable during treatment, and the rise in clonality at ibrutinib response reflected expansion of private clonotypes. Sampling times were not matched between patients in sustained remission and patients whose disease was progressing, and lymph node repertoires were not examined.

Turning to this clone: Its binding antigen is unknown. Base qualities are missing; no much larger clone stands one base away.

A MiSeq instrument was used for deep resolution sequencing, which targeted depths ranging from 1 in 1 million up to 1 in 200,000 T cells, with coverage averaging 10x for each clonotype. The immunoSEQ hsTCRB Kit was used to generate the TCR beta libraries. Per the source publication's procedure: The data were analyzed with ImmunoSEQ Analyzer and ImmunoSEQ Data Assistant, and V, D and J gene assignments followed IMGT definitions. Clonality was computed as one minus normalized Shannon entropy of productive rearrangement frequencies, ranging from 0 to 1. Public clonotype analysis was restricted to overrepresented clonotypes comprising at least 0.05% of each patient's repertoire. Some 14 age-matched healthy donor repertoires from immuneACCESS served as clonality controls. TCRdb took over this immuneACCESS table, retaining in-frame rearrangements with V and J assigned. Such tables are incomplete; in checked studies, under half of the missing clones stem from an unresolved V gene, and the remainder is unexplained. V, J and clone size reflect that table, while D and trimming were determined from the DNA. Across this sample there are roughly 180,000 clones, with under 85% seen only once. The ten largest make up about 4.6% of the sample.

Taken with the paper, the label for time point translates to: approximately 25 months on ibrutinib. For TCR beta library preparation, around 2.1 micrograms of genomic DNA were extracted from the cryopreserved PBMCs. High-throughput TCR beta sequencing was performed on longitudinal blood samples from CLL patients receiving ibrutinib monotherapy. The patients took part in an open-label, single-center phase 2 trial of ibrutinib monotherapy. The sequencing here drew on PBMCs, taken after 24 months of ibrutinib treatment. The TCR comes from a human donor with chronic lymphocytic leukemia.

Read as DNA, the sequence is TGTGCCAGCGCAACCCCGGGACTAGCGGGAGCGGGTGAGCAGTTCTTC. This encodes CASATPGLAGAGEQFF. The V gene is TRBV27 and the J gene is TRBJ2-1; TRBD2 agrees with 14 junctional bases. Via the germline V gene (reference sequence), CDR1 is MNHEY and CDR2 SMNVEV. From the cysteine through the phenylalanine, the CDR3 covers 16 amino acids. Of all the DNA, just the CDR3 is kept, 48 bases in frame from base 1. V loses 8 bases at its end and J loses 9 bases; junction bases beyond the gene matches: 12.